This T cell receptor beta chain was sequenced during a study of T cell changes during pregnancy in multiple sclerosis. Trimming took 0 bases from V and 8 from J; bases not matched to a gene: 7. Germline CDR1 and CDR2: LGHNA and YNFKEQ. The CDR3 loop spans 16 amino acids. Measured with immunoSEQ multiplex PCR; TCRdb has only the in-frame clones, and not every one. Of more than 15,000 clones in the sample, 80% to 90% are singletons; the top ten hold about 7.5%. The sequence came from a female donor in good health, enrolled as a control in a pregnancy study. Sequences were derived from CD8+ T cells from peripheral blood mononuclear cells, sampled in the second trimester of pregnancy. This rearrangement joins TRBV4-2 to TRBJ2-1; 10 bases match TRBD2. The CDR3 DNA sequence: TGTGCCAGCAGCCAAGATGGGGAGCGGGGGGGGGATGAGCAGTTCTTC. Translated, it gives CASSQDGERGGDEQFF.